This TCR beta chain derives from a study of blood T cell repertoires in COVID-19 (dated by TCRdb to 2020 to 2022). For the wider study: Collaborator samples came from the United States, Italy and Spain and covered acute and convalescent phases of COVID-19. The prospective study material was composed of cDNA or gDNA derived from T cells, B-cell-depleted T cells, or PBMCs. Deeply sampled blood TCRbeta repertoires from subjects exposed to, actively infected with, or recovered from COVID-19 were included in the dataset. A freely available public database, intended as a resource for researchers studying the immune response to SARS-CoV-2, is where the repertoires were released. Samples were obtained from the ongoing ImmuneRACE study (first 160 participants) and from some 1,300 subjects provided by 6 global collaborators. The sample metadata nearly always contained a de-identified subject ID, COVID-19 status, age in years and sex. Where HLA class I and class II types were available, the types were taken from metadata supplied by the sample provider, not from assay-based typing.

The germline V gene encodes CDR1 KGHDR and CDR2 SFDVKD. The CDR3 contains 14 residues, cysteine and phenylalanine counted. Just the 42-base CDR3 DNA is kept, in frame starting at base 1. After removal of 5 bases from V and 3 bases from J, the junction retains 3 bases not matched to a gene. Regarding this clone: Its antigen is currently not known. No much larger clone exists at a distance of one base, and base qualities are not known.

Whole blood was collected in K2EDTA tubes by collaborating institutions according to the institutions' own protocols. For TCRbeta analysis, collaborators shipped samples in one of three forms: frozen whole blood, isolated PBMCs, or DNA extracted from either of those sample types. TCRbeta CDR3 regions were amplified from genomic DNA by means of the immunoSEQ Assay, a bias-controlled multiplex PCR. As for the authors' bioinformatics: Nucleated cell counts per sample were estimated from amplification of reference gene primers within the assay. Sequence reads were collapsed and filtered to measure the absolute abundance of every unique TCRbeta CDR3 rearrangement. Productive Simpson clonality was computed per sample as the square root of Simpson's diversity index over productive rearrangements. TCRdb carries this immuneACCESS record with in-frame sequences only. Its versions omit some clonotypes, under half of them owing to an unresolved V gene in the studies checked, with the rest unexplained. V, J and clone size are taken as reported in that table, and D and trimming were inferred from the DNA itself. The sample records roughly 250,000 clones, approximately 84% of which are singletons. About 9.1% of the sample is taken by the ten largest.

The research as a whole found: The amount of clinical and demographic metadata varied by source and participant and was provided uncurated.

The sample consisted of peripheral blood. This clonotype originated in a human donor in a cohort sampled during active COVID-19. The rearrangement combines TRBV24-1 with TRBJ2-1; 7 bases in between match TRBD2. In nucleotides, the sequence is TGTGCCACCAGTGCCAGCGGGATCTACAATGAGCAGTTCTTC. This is translated as CATSASGIYNEQFF.